Given below is one T cell receptor (beta chain) in context. Two consecutive negative NP/OP PCR tests, clearance, or resolved symptoms defined Cohort 3 recovery. Original processing methods: Quantification of nucleated cells was approximated via reference gene primer amplification. Sequencing was performed with immunoSEQ multiplex PCR; in TCRdb, only in-frame clones are kept and a portion is missing. V and J calls and clone size are those listed in that table; D and trimming were worked out from the DNA. The sample shows around 190,000 clones, 65% to 85% of them seen only once. The data were taken from a study of blood T cell repertoires in COVID-19. The specimen sequenced was PBMCs or T cells enriched from blood (not recorded which). The receptor was derived from a woman in her twenties or thirties who had recovered from COVID-19.

The CDR3 spells CASSRQDYNSPLHF. The CDR3 DNA sequence: TGTGCCAGCAGTAGACAGGATTATAATTCACCCCTCCACTTT. The chain links TRBV6-5 to TRBJ1-6; weak D call: TRBD1 (6 bases). Trimming removed 5 bases at V and 4 bases at J, with 9 bases between. The CDR3 sequence is 14 residues long. Germline assignment: CDR1 MNHEY and CDR2 SVGAGI.